Following are 23 T cell receptor beta chains from one sample sequenced in a study of shared clonotypes between healthy human individuals. Clones were read by immunoSEQ multiplex PCR, and TCRdb kept only the in-frame ones, dropping some. The sample contains around 1.6 million clones, 95% to 99% of which appear only once. What was sequenced was naive CD4+ T cells sorted from blood. Sample subset: CD45RA+ positively selected. The origin of the receptors is a man younger than 45 in good health.

The genes are TRBV4-1 and TRBJ2-1; the D is unclear. CDR3 length: 13 residues. V was trimmed by 4 bases and J by 7 bases, leaving 11 bases between them. Germline V gene lookup returns CDR1 MGHRA and CDR2 YSYEKL. CDR3 DNA: TGCGCCAGCAGCCGGAGAGAGGAAAATGAGCAGTTCTTC. Its protein is CASSRREENEQFF.

V is TRBV6-5 and J is TRBJ2-7, with D maybe TRBD1 (5 bases). Trimming cost V 6 bases and J 6 bases, with 15 bases left between them. The germline gives CDR1 MNHEY, CDR2 SVGAGI. The CDR3 covers 13 residues. CDR3 sequence (DNA): TGTGCCAGCAGCCAGGGCCAGAACGGCGAGCAGTACTTC. This translates into CASSQGQNGEQYF.

The genes are TRBV11-2 and TRBJ1-2; D gene uncertain. This CDR3 contains 15 residues. The ends were cut back, 5 bases at V and 5 bases at J, with 18 bases in the middle. Per the germline V gene, CDR1 is SGHAT and CDR2 is FQNNGV. Here the CDR3 DNA reads TGTGCCAGCAGCATAGGGCAGGCGACTTTTTATGGCTACACCTTC. Protein sequence: CASSIGQATFYGYTF.

V is TRBV18 and J is TRBJ2-1, with 15 bases lining up with TRBD2. V lost 1 base and J lost 2; bases outside the gene matches: 9. CDR3 length: 20 amino acids. Germline CDR1 is KGHSH and CDR2 is LQKENI. The CDR3 DNA reads as TGTGCCAGCTCACCACTGAGAAGGACTAGCGGGAGGGCCGCCTACAATGAGCAGTTCTTC. Translated, it gives CASSPLRRTSGRAAYNEQFF.

V usage is TRBV28 and J usage is TRBJ2-7; D might be TRBD2 (5 bases). V dropped 2 bases and J dropped 2 bases, with 13 bases sitting between them. Per germline, CDR1 MDHEN and CDR2 SYDVKM. This CDR3 contains 15 residues. The CDR3 nucleotides read TGTGCCAGCAGTTTACCGGCTAGCCGGGCCTACGAGCAGTACTTC. Encoded protein: CASSLPASRAYEQYF.

CDR3 coding DNA: TGTGCCAGCAGTTTAATCTACGAGAGCGGGCCCTTCGAGCAGTACTTC. Translation: CASSLIYESGPFEQYF. The chain links TRBV28 to TRBJ2-7; tentatively, D is TRBD2 (6 bases). V was shortened by 2 bases and J by 6 bases, with 20 bases between the two germline ends. The CDR3 spans 16 residues. The germline gives CDR1 MDHEN, CDR2 SYDVKM.

This chain joins TRBV11-1 and TRBJ2-1; 11 bases line up with TRBD1. The J segment lost 9 bases and the V segment lost 5 bases, leaving 3 bases of the junction unmatched. The CDR3 has 13 amino acids. In germline, CDR1 is SGHAT, CDR2 FQDESV (reference sequence). The CDR3 DNA is TGTGCCAGCAGCACCGGGACAGGGGGTGAGCAGTTCTTC. Its translation: CASSTGTGGEQFF.

V gene TRBV7-2 combines with J gene TRBJ2-3; D may be TRBD1 (6 bases). The CDR3 is made up of 15 amino acids. Trimming left V 5 bases short and J 4 bases short, with 16 bases between. Germline CDR1 reads SGHTA; CDR2 reads FQGNSA. DNA of the CDR3: TGTGCCAGCAGCGAAACCGGGACATCCCCAGATACGCAGTATTTT. Translation gives CASSETGTSPDTQYF.

This chain joins TRBV5-1 and TRBJ2-7, with 9 positions matching TRBD2. The CDR3 has 16 residues. The V gene's germline CDR1 is SGHRS and CDR2 YFSETQ. After removal of 5 bases from V and 3 bases from J, the junction contained 12 bases not matched to a gene. CDR3 DNA: TGCGCCAGCAGTGTAATAGCGGGAGTAGGGAACTACGAGCAGTACTTC. Amino acid sequence: CASSVIAGVGNYEQYF.

The chain links TRBV14 to TRBJ2-6; TRBD1 matches at 7 bases. The CDR3 is made up of 20 amino acids. Germline CDR1 and CDR2: SGHDN and FVKESK. With V trimmed by 6 bases and J by 3 bases, 20 bases remained unmatched. The CDR3, as DNA: TGTGCCAGCAGGGGTTCTGACCGGGACAGCCGTTCGGGTGGGGCCAACGTCCTGACTTTC. This gives the protein CASRGSDRDSRSGGANVLTF.

The V gene is TRBV11-2, the J gene TRBJ1-5; no firm D call. CDR1 is SGHAT and CDR2 is FQNNGV in the germline V gene. CDR3 size: 15 residues. Trimming pared 5 bases from V and 5 bases from J, leaving 16 bases between. The CDR3 is CASSRGEGRHQPQHF. CDR3 nucleotide sequence: TGTGCCAGCAGCCGTGGGGAAGGGAGACATCAGCCCCAGCATTTT.

This clone appeared once. This specimen includes other DNA sequences encoding the same CDR3. The rearrangement uses TRBV7-2 and TRBJ1-3, with D maybe TRBD1 (5 bases). Germline V gene lookup returns CDR1 SGHTA and CDR2 FQGNSA. The V gene lost 0 bases and the J gene lost 0 bases, with 6 bases spanning the gap. The CDR3 has 15 amino acids. CDR3 sequence reads: CASSLAGASGNTIYF. The DNA for the CDR3 is TGTGCCAGCAGCTTAGCCGGGGCCTCTGGAAACACCATATATTTT.

The V call is TRBV5-4, the J call TRBJ1-2; maybe TRBD1 (6 bases). With 4 bases removed from V and 0 bases from J, the gap between germline ends came to 10 bases. This CDR3 region has 14 residues. In germline, CDR1 is SGHNT, CDR2 YYREEE (reference sequence). CDR3 sequence (DNA): TGTGCCAGCAGCCCACAGGGTTCTAACTATGGCTACACCTTC. Its protein is CASSPQGSNYGYTF.

The chain recombines TRBV4-1 with TRBJ2-3, with 11 bases identical to TRBD2. Germline V gene data show CDR1 as MGHRA and CDR2 as YSYEKL. The CDR3 totals 17 residues. After removal of 1 base from V and 6 bases from J, the junction contained 9 bases not matched to a gene. CDR3 nucleotide sequence: TGCGCCAGCAGCCAAGTTGGTAGCGGGAGGGCCGGGGATACGCAGTATTTT. It yields the protein CASSQVGSGRAGDTQYF.

The rearrangement links TRBV15 to TRBJ2-4, with D possibly TRBD2 on 5 matching bases. Germline CDR1 is LNHNV and CDR2 is YYDKDF (reference sequence). This CDR3 is built from 19 residues. The V end lost 6 bases, the J end lost 4 bases, and 28 bases lay between the germline ends. The DNA of the CDR3 is TGTGCCACCAGTAATACACATATCACGGGGTCGTTACTGAAAAACATTCAGTACTTC. Translating gives CATSNTHITGSLLKNIQYF.

The chain employs TRBV6-1 and TRBJ1-5; the D gene is possibly TRBD1 (5 bases). The CDR3 is 16 residues long. Germline loops: CDR1 MNHNS, CDR2 SASEGT. V gave up 4 bases and J gave up 2 bases, with 15 bases separating them. The CDR3 sequence is CASSVTLGDGNQPQHF. In DNA, the CDR3 is TGTGCCAGCAGTGTTACACTAGGGGATGGCAATCAGCCCCAGCATTTT.

V usage is TRBV4-1 and J usage is TRBJ2-1; no clear D gene. The ends were cut back, 1 base at V and 3 bases at J, with 10 bases in the middle. The germline V gene encodes CDR1 MGHRA and CDR2 YSYEKL. There are 15 residues in the CDR3. The CDR3 DNA follows: TGCGCCAGCAGCCAAGCGCCGGTGGTCTACAATGAGCAGTTCTTC. This gives the protein CASSQAPVVYNEQFF.

This chain joins TRBV7-3 and TRBJ2-1; D gene uncertain. Germline CDR1 reads SGHTA; CDR2 reads FQGTGA. V was shortened by 3 bases and J by 10 bases, with 13 bases between the two germline ends. The CDR3 length is 13 residues. CDR3 sequence: CASSLAWPGEQFF. In DNA, the CDR3 is TGTGCCAGCAGCTTGGCCTGGCCCGGGGAGCAGTTCTTC.

The V and J genes are TRBV23-1 and TRBJ2-3; 7 nucleotides match TRBD1. TRBV23-1 is an ORF, with its function uncertain. This CDR3 has 15 amino acids. The V gene end was trimmed by 0 bases and the J gene end by 6 bases; junction bases not matched to a gene: 6. CDR3 in DNA: TGCGCCAGCAGTCAATCGACAGGGAGCGACGATACGCAGTATTTT. This gives the protein CASSQSTGSDDTQYF.

The chain joins TRBV18 to TRBJ2-1; tentatively, D is TRBD1 (6 bases). This CDR3 contains 15 residues. The ends were cut back, 3 bases at V and 2 bases at J, with 11 bases in the middle. Germline V CDR1 and CDR2: KGHSH, LQKENI. The CDR3 DNA reads TGTGCCAGCTCACCGATAGGGGGAACCTACAATGAGCAGTTCTTC. This translates into CASSPIGGTYNEQFF.

CDR3 bases: TGTGCCAGCAGCCGCGGAACTAGCGGGAGAACTTCGTGGGCAGATACGCAGTATTTT. Its protein product is CASSRGTSGRTSWADTQYF. The chain couples TRBV28 to TRBJ2-3, with 11 bases matching TRBD2. The CDR3 totals 19 residues. J gave up 4 bases and V 6 bases, and 18 bases lay outside the gene matches. Germline loops: CDR1 MDHEN, CDR2 SYDVKM.

The CDR3 nucleotides read TGCGCCAGCAGCCAAGATGAACGAGAGAGCAATCAGCCCCAGCATTTT. Translating gives CASSQDERESNQPQHF. The V and J genes are TRBV4-1 and TRBJ1-5, with D uncertain. The CDR3 spans 16 residues. The V gene's germline CDR1 is MGHRA and CDR2 YSYEKL. V dropped 0 bases and J dropped 1 base, with 10 bases sitting between them.

The J gene is TRBJ2-1, the V gene TRBV7-3; D perhaps matches TRBD2 (5 bases). Looked up from germline, CDR1 is SGHTA and CDR2 is FQGTGA. The CDR3 is 15 residues long. V lost 5 bases to trimming and J lost 0 bases, with 11 bases between them. This CDR3 is CASSPRGGSYNEQFF. The CDR3 DNA sequence: TGTGCCAGCAGCCCCCGCGGAGGCTCCTACAATGAGCAGTTCTTC.